The sequence of this TCR beta chain was determined in a study of T cells after yellow fever vaccination. Study-wide background: Fractions with few cells were prepared using SMART-Seq v4 Ultra Low Input.

CDR3 length equals 16 residues. Germline loops: CDR1 KGHSH, CDR2 LQKENI. V trimming: 4 bases; J trimming: 4 bases; junction bases outside the gene matches: 10. General observations from the study: The study noted that FACS-sorted repertoires could contain abundant clonotypes contaminating from the bulk population. Peak timing came faster in the weaker secondary response, day 5 versus 15.

As for this clonotype: Its antigen is not known.

A single record per CDR3 protein comes from TCRdb applying MiXCR to the 5' RACE reads. This sample has some 390,000 distinct CDR3 sequences, with around 20% found just once. The gene calls are TRBV18 and TRBJ1-2; 9 bases are shared with TRBD1. The source is a man aged 18 to 30 who received the YFV17D yellow fever vaccine. The sample was PBMCs, taken before the yellow fever booster vaccination. CDR3 amino acids: CASSLTTGQGVYGYTF. The CDR3 bases are TGTGCCAGCTCACTGACCACGGGACAGGGCGTCTATGGCTACACCTTC.